The rows below give T cell receptor beta chains drawn from one sample of a study of blood T cell repertoires in COVID-19. Produced via immunoSEQ multiplex PCR; TCRdb's table is partial and in-frame only. The table has over 45,000 clones, 60% to 80% seen once. Material: peripheral blood. Every receptor here comes from a human donor with active or convalescent COVID-19. The donor label of this sample is uncertain. CDR3s include the opening cysteine and the closing phenylalanine or tryptophan. The order of the fields is D gene, clone size, J gene, V gene, CDR3 protein, CDR3 DNA. D genes are given only for firm matches. Not all rows give a size; the values are once, few, many and, for expanded clones, a class.

.,.,TRBJ1-1,TRBV28,CASSLNSVLAFF,TGTGCCAGCAGTTTAAATTCGGTATTGGCTTTCTTT
.,.,TRBJ2-2,TRBV7-3,CASSLMRSGLGRYTGELFF,TGTGCCAGCAGCTTAATGCGCAGCGGACTGGGGAGGTACACCGGGGAGCTGTTTTTT
TRBD1,.,TRBJ2-2,TRBV3-1/TRBV3-2,CASDDRGNTGELFF,TGTGCCAGCGATGACAGGGGCAACACCGGGGAGCTGTTTTTT
TRBD1,once,TRBJ2-1,TRBV11-3,CASSSGTGSNNEQFF,TGTGCCAGCAGCTCGGGGACAGGGTCTAACAATGAGCAGTTCTTC
TRBD1,.,TRBJ1-2,TRBV6-5,CASSYVGQGTGGYTF,TGTGCCAGCAGTTACGTAGGACAGGGGACGGGTGGCTACACCTTC
TRBD2,.,TRBJ2-7,TRBV19,CASRPAGVGGLYEQYF,TGTGCCAGTAGACCAGCCGGAGTGGGAGGGCTGTACGAGCAGTACTTC
.,.,TRBJ2-1,TRBV11-2,CASSLERVYNEQFF,TGTGCCAGCAGCTTAGAGAGAGTATACAATGAGCAGTTCTTC
TRBD1,.,TRBJ1-1,TRBV19,CASSMAGTGTYTEAFF,TGTGCCAGTAGTATGGCCGGGACAGGGACGTATACTGAAGCTTTCTTT
.,.,TRBJ2-1,TRBV29-1,CSGSRSTGNEQFF,TGCAGCGGGTCTAGGAGTACAGGCAATGAGCAGTTCTTC
.,.,TRBJ2-7,TRBV19,CASSHDTFSYEQYF,TGTGCCAGTAGTCATGACACCTTCTCCTACGAGCAGTACTTC
TRBD1,.,TRBJ2-2,TRBV2,CASRAGTGNTGELFF,TGTGCCAGCAGGGCCGGGACAGGGAACACCGGGGAGCTGTTTTTT
TRBD1,.,TRBJ2-5,TRBV24-1,CATSAPSGTGVLGTQYF,TGTGCCACCAGTGCCCCTTCCGGGACAGGGGTTTTAGGGACCCAGTACTTC
TRBD1,.,TRBJ1-2,TRBV5-6,CASSLGTGMVAGYTF,TGTGCCAGCAGCTTGGGGACAGGGATGGTCGCTGGCTACACCTTC
.,.,TRBJ2-7,TRBV27,CASSPGISYEQYF,TGTGCCAGCAGTCCAGGGATCAGCTACGAGCAGTACTTC
.,.,TRBJ1-6,TRBV3-1/TRBV3-2,CASSQVGQGSSPLHF,TGTGCCAGCAGCCAAGTGGGGCAGGGGAGTTCACCCCTCCACTTT
.,.,TRBJ2-1,TRBV5-6,CASSLGAGYNEQFF,TGTGCCAGCAGCTTGGGGGCAGGATACAATGAGCAGTTCTTC
.,.,TRBJ2-7,TRBV2,CASSVWSPGNEQYF,TGTGCCAGCAGCGTTTGGAGCCCCGGGAACGAGCAGTACTTC
TRBD1,.,TRBJ2-4,TRBV19,CASSIGTGRAKNIQYF,TGTGCCAGTAGTATAGGGACAGGTAGAGCCAAAAACATTCAGTACTTC
.,.,TRBJ2-3,TRBV30,CAWDQGGDTQYF,TGTGCCTGGGACCAAGGGGGAGATACGCAGTATTTT
.,.,TRBJ2-7,TRBV5-1,CASSSTNGASEQYF,TGCGCCAGCAGCTCGACAAATGGGGCCTCCGAGCAGTACTTC
TRBD1,few,TRBJ1-1,TRBV28,CASRAPGQEAEAFF,TGTGCCAGCAGGGCCCCGGGACAGGAGGCTGAAGCTTTCTTT
TRBD2,.,TRBJ2-7,TRBV3-1/TRBV3-2,CASSQTPGLASYEQYF,TGTGCCAGCAGCCAGACGCCAGGACTAGCAAGCTACGAGCAGTACTTC
.,.,TRBJ2-2,TRBV30,CAWSDRSRVAGELFF,TGTGCCTGGAGCGATCGGAGCAGGGTGGCCGGGGAGCTGTTTTTT
TRBD2,.,TRBJ2-1,TRBV30,CAWSVGLAGYNEQFF,TGTGCCTGGAGTGTTGGACTAGCGGGCTACAATGAGCAGTTCTTC
.,.,TRBJ2-7,TRBV11-3,CASSSAYEQYF,TGTGCCAGCAGCTCCGCCTACGAGCAGTACTTC
TRBD1,.,TRBJ2-7,TRBV9,CASSGTGEQYF,TGTGCCAGCAGCGGGACAGGGGAGCAGTACTTC
TRBD2,.,TRBJ2-1,TRBV24-1,CATSGAGWGNEQFF,TGTGCCACCAGCGGAGCGGGATGGGGCAATGAGCAGTTCTTC
.,.,TRBJ2-7,TRBV5-1,CASSWGGTGPRYEQYF,TGCGCCAGCAGCTGGGGAGGTACAGGCCCAAGATACGAGCAGTACTTC
TRBD1,.,TRBJ2-1,TRBV19,CASTYRDRVSNEQFF,TGTGCCAGTACTTACCGGGACAGGGTTTCCAATGAGCAGTTCTTC
.,.,TRBJ2-3,TRBV12-5,CASGRSAATDTQYF,TGTGCTAGTGGGCGCTCGGCGGCCACAGATACGCAGTATTTT
TRBD2,.,TRBJ2-1,TRBV5-1,CASSLAAGDYNEQFF,TGCGCCAGCAGCTTGGCGGCGGGAGACTACAATGAGCAGTTCTTC
TRBD2,.,TRBJ2-1,TRBV7-2,CASSYQAGGAYNEQFF,TGTGCCAGCAGCTACCAAGCGGGAGGTGCCTACAATGAGCAGTTCTTC
TRBD2,few,TRBJ2-1,TRBV11-3,CASSGGGLAGVYSYNEQFF,TGTGCCAGCAGCGGGGGAGGGCTAGCGGGAGTTTACTCCTACAATGAGCAGTTCTTC
TRBD2,.,TRBJ2-1,TRBV19,CASSRLALSSYNEQFF,TGTGCCAGTAGTAGACTAGCGTTGAGCTCCTACAATGAGCAGTTCTTC
.,.,TRBJ1-1,TRBV6-1,CASSDRGRNEAFF,TGTGCCAGCAGTGACAGGGGAAGAAATGAAGCTTTCTTT
.,.,TRBJ2-7,TRBV20-1,CSASPVLSGRGYEQYF,TGCAGTGCTAGTCCAGTCCTGTCGGGTCGAGGGTACGAGCAGTACTTC
TRBD2,few,TRBJ2-1,TRBV9,CASSPAGGAYNEQFF,TGTGCCAGCAGCCCAGCGGGGGGGGCCTACAATGAGCAGTTCTTC
TRBD1,once,TRBJ2-7,TRBV14,CASSWATGRDRLYEQYF,TGTGCCAGCAGCTGGGCCACGGGAAGGGACAGGTTATACGAGCAGTACTTC
.,.,TRBJ2-3,TRBV19,CASRASTDTQYF,TGTGCCAGTCGAGCGAGCACAGATACGCAGTATTTT
.,.,TRBJ2-2,TRBV5-1,CASGTPPNTGELFF,TGCGCCAGCGGGACACCACCAAACACCGGGGAGCTGTTTTTT
.,.,TRBJ1-1,TRBV27,CASSSQAGFAEAFF,TGTGCCAGCAGTTCGCAAGCAGGGTTTGCTGAAGCTTTCTTT
TRBD1,.,TRBJ2-1,TRBV24-1,CATRGQINEQFF,TGTGCCACCAGGGGACAGATCAATGAGCAGTTCTTC
.,medium-sized,TRBJ2-7,TRBV9,CASSVGSIGGEQYF,TGTGCCAGCAGCGTAGGTAGCATCGGGGGCGAGCAGTACTTC
TRBD1,.,TRBJ1-4,TRBV4-3,CASSQDETGGNEKLFF,TGCGCCAGCAGCCAAGATGAAACAGGGGGAAATGAAAAACTGTTTTTT
TRBD1,.,TRBJ2-3,TRBV7-2,CASSEKRQGAGTDTQYF,TGTGCCAGCAGCGAGAAAAGGCAGGGGGCTGGCACAGATACGCAGTATTTT
.,.,TRBJ2-7,TRBV5-1,CASSPRAPHEQYF,TGCGCCAGCAGCCCCAGGGCCCCCCACGAGCAGTACTTC
TRBD1,once,TRBJ1-6,TRBV9,CASRHGTGDSPLHF,TGTGCCAGCCGTCACGGGACAGGGGATTCACCCCTCCACTTT
TRBD2,.,TRBJ2-1,TRBV7-3,CASSQGGSSGRQDEQFF,TGTGCCAGCAGCCAAGGGGGGTCTAGCGGGAGACAGGATGAGCAGTTCTTC
TRBD2,.,TRBJ2-7,TRBV7-9,CASSTAGVQYEQYF,TGTGCCAGCAGCACAGCGGGAGTTCAGTACGAGCAGTACTTC
.,.,TRBJ2-3,TRBV7-2,CASSLVPYTDTQYF,TGTGCCAGCAGCTTAGTCCCCTACACAGATACGCAGTATTTT